The T cell receptor (beta chain) described here comes from a study of cytomegalovirus exposure and HLA in healthy donors. At the level of the study: Genetic ancestry analysis placed around four fifths of the 398 donors that were genotyped in the Caucasian-associated cluster.

As regards this clone: The antigen remains unidentified. Other nucleotide sequences in the sample specify the same CDR3.

Regarding the study as a whole: Later analysis associated a missense DCLRE1C variant with TCR beta V- and J-gene trimming. Cytomegalovirus association was assigned to approximately 180 TCR beta chains.

PCR amplification relied on 60 Vbeta primers (plus 13 Jbeta primers). This table comes from immunoSEQ multiplex PCR, and its TCRdb copy is limited to in-frame clones, with some not included. The profile shows some 200,000 clones, less than 85% of them singletons. Between the trimmed V and J ends, which lost 0 bases and 1 base, there was a span of 5 bases. In germline, CDR1 is SGDLS, CDR2 YYNGEE. The length of the CDR3 is 14 residues. The sequencing sample was made of PBMCs. The chain employs TRBV9 and TRBJ1-5; unclear D gene. The receptor's source is a young man in good health and CMV-seronegative. CDR3 protein: CASSVGSSNQPQHF. Here the CDR3 DNA reads TGTGCCAGCAGCGTAGGGAGCAGCAATCAGCCCCAGCATTTT. Using reference TRBV9 and TRBJ1-5 for the parts outside the CDR3, the full variable domain is DSGVTQTPKHLITATGQRVTLRCSPRSGDLSVYWYQQSLDQGLQFLIQYYNGEERAKGNILERFSAQQFPDLHSELNLSSLELGDSALYFCASSVGSSNQPQHFGDGTRLSIL.